These 30 T cell receptor beta chains originate from one sample sequenced in a study of CD8 T cells in Susac syndrome (dated by TCRdb to about 2019). Receptor libraries were prepared by the immunoSEQ multiplex PCR assay. RNA was extracted using the RNeasy kit, and roughly 0.5 to 1 microgram was reverse transcribed with random hexamers. TCRdb handled the public reads itself, with Q25 trimming in fastp and clone calling in MiXCR, and kept productive beta chains. Rows are unified per CDR3 protein, each entry keeping the most common DNA and genes. Present in this sample are 100,000 to 150,000 distinct CDR3 sequences, 93% of which were seen just once. The ten top clones hold roughly 0.3% of the sample. The sequencing input was CD8+ T cells from PBMCs. The receptors originated from a human donor with multiple sclerosis.

This sequence joins TRBV27 and TRBJ1-1; a possible D gene is TRBD1 (5 bases). Between the trimmed V and J ends, which lost 3 bases and 1 base, there was a span of 6 bases. CDR3 length: 13 amino acids. Germline CDR1 reads MNHEY; CDR2 reads SMNVEV (reference sequence). The CDR3 bases are TGTGCCAGCAGTTTTCAGGGGAACACTGAAGCTTTCTTT. Translating gives CASSFQGNTEAFF.

This chain's CDR3 is CASGRTANTEAFF. The DNA of the CDR3 is TGTGCTAGTGGTCGGACAGCGAACACTGAAGCTTTCTTT. The genes are TRBV12-5 and TRBJ1-1; D is perhaps TRBD1 (6 bases). Germline V lookup: CDR1 LGHNT, CDR2 FRNRAP. V was cut by 5 bases and J by 1 base, with 8 bases left in between. The CDR3 has 13 residues.

The CDR3 region has the DNA TGTGCCACCAGTGGCCCAGGGTCCTACGAGCAGTACTTC. Translated, it gives CATSGPGSYEQYF. The rearrangement uses TRBV24-1 and TRBJ2-7; weak D call: TRBD1 (5 bases). Trimming cost V 5 bases and J 1 base, with 8 bases left between them. The CDR3 spans 13 residues. Germline-derived CDR1 and CDR2 are KGHDR and SFDVKD.

V usage is TRBV9 and J usage is TRBJ1-1; D is uncertain. V lost 3 bases and J lost 5, with 14 bases in between. Germline CDR1 and CDR2: SGDLS and YYNGEE. The CDR3 has 14 amino acids. CDR3: CASSAGAMRTEAFF. As DNA, the CDR3 is TGTGCCAGCAGCGCCGGTGCCATGAGGACTGAAGCTTTCTTT. Looking up the rest from reference TRBV9 and TRBJ1-1 gives the full variable domain: DSGVTQTPKHLITATGQRVTLRCSPRSGDLSVYWYQQSLDQGLQFLIQYYNGEERAKGNILERFSAQQFPDLHSELNLSSLELGDSALYFCASSAGAMRTEAFFGQGTRLTVV.

The chain couples TRBV20-1 to TRBJ1-5; 9 bases are shared with TRBD1. This CDR3 has 15 residues. The V gene end was trimmed by 3 bases and the J gene end by 5 bases; junction bases not matched to a gene: 8. Germline-derived CDR1 and CDR2 are DFQATT and SNEGSKA (reference sequence). The CDR3 DNA reads TGCAGTGCTAGGTCAAACAGGGGGCGGGATCAGCCCCAGCATTTT. It specifies CSARSNRGRDQPQHF.

The rearrangement links TRBV5-1 to TRBJ2-3; the match to TRBD1 covers 10 bases. Germline lookup yields CDR1 SGHRS and CDR2 YFSETQ. The CDR3 loop spans 15 amino acids. With V trimmed by 4 bases and J by 2 bases, 4 bases remained unmatched. CDR3 DNA sequence: TGCGCCAGCAGCCTGGGACAGGGGAACACAGATACGCAGTATTTT. As protein: CASSLGQGNTDTQYF. The entire variable domain, with the rest obtained from reference TRBV5-1 and TRBJ2-3, is as follows: KAGVTQTPRYLIKTRGQQVTLSCSPISGHRSVSWYQQTPGQGLQFLFEYFSETQRNKGNFPGRFSGRQFSNSRSEMNVSTLELGDSALYLCASSLGQGNTDTQYFGPGTRLTVL.

The rearrangement joins TRBV4-2 to TRBJ1-2; D is uncertain. This CDR3 spans 13 amino acids. V was trimmed by 0 bases and J by 2 bases, leaving 4 bases between them. Per the germline V gene, CDR1 is LGHNA and CDR2 is YNFKEQ. CDR3 sequence (DNA): TGTGCCAGCAGCCAAGATCCAAACTATGGCTACACCTTC. Its translation: CASSQDPNYGYTF.

The chain employs TRBV4-1 and TRBJ2-7; perhaps TRBD1 as D (6 bases). From germline, CDR1 is MGHRA and CDR2 YSYEKL. V lost 0 bases and J lost 1, with 7 bases in between. The length of the CDR3 is 14 residues. The CDR3 here is CASSQDRGSYEQYF. The CDR3 DNA sequence: TGCGCCAGCAGCCAAGACAGGGGATCCTACGAGCAGTACTTC.

This sequence joins TRBV13 and TRBJ2-7; D is perhaps TRBD2 (5 bases). CDR1 PRHDT and CDR2 FYEKMQ come from the germline V gene (reference sequence). Trimming took off 3 bases at V and 7 bases at J, with 10 bases between the two ends. This CDR3 is built from 12 residues. CDR3 residues: CASSFPSGEQYV. CDR3 nucleotides: TGTGCCAGCAGCTTTCCTTCGGGGGAGCAGTACGTC.

This chain connects TRBV19 to TRBJ1-5; maybe TRBD1 (5 bases). V gave up 7 bases and J gave up 6 bases, with 16 bases separating them. The CDR3 runs to 14 residues. Germline V CDR1 and CDR2: LNHDA, SQIVND (reference sequence). In nucleotides, the CDR3 is TGTGCCAGTATGGGGAGGGGAAGAGTTCAGCCCCAGCATTTT. Translated: CASMGRGRVQPQHF. The full variable domain, in which reference TRBV19 and TRBJ1-5 provide the parts outside the CDR3, is DGGITQSPKYLFRKEGQNVTLSCEQNLNHDAMYWYRQDPGQGLRLIYYSQIVNDFQKGDIAEGYSVSREKKESFPLTVTSAQKNPTAFYLCASMGRGRVQPQHFGDGTRLSIL.

V usage is TRBV12-3 or TRBV12-4 and J usage is TRBJ1-1; D uncertain. This CDR3 comprises 12 residues. Trimming stripped 5 bases from V and 4 bases from J, with 8 bases between. The CDR3 DNA reads TGTGCCAGCAGTAGGACGGGCACTGAAGCTTTCTTT. As protein: CASSRTGTEAFF.

This chain joins TRBV13 and TRBJ2-3; 10 bases fit TRBD2. The CDR3 is 17 amino acids. CDR1 PRHDT and CDR2 FYEKMQ come from the germline V gene (reference sequence). V trimming: 0 bases; J trimming: 1 base; junction bases outside the gene matches: 4. CDR3 in DNA: TGTGCCAGCAGCTTAGGAACAGCGGGAGGGCGCACAGATACGCAGTATTTT. Amino acids: CASSLGTAGGRTDTQYF.

The gene calls are TRBV28 and TRBJ1-5; D is uncertain. The CDR3 is 15 residues long. Deletions cut 3 bases from V and 4 bases from J, with 13 bases between. Germline values: CDR1 MDHEN, CDR2 SYDVKM. CDR3 region: CASSLSGVRNQPQHF. The DNA of the CDR3 is TGTGCCAGCAGTTTGAGCGGGGTACGAAATCAGCCCCAGCATTTT. Combining the CDR3 with reference TRBV28 and TRBJ1-5 gives the whole variable domain DVKVTQSSRYLVKRTGEKVFLECVQDMDHENMFWYRQDPGLGLRLIYFSYDVKMKEKGDIPEGYSVSREKKERFSLILESASTNQTSMYLCASSLSGVRNQPQHFGDGTRLSIL.

V and J are TRBV27 and TRBJ2-7, with D perhaps matching TRBD1 or TRBD2 (5 bases each). CDR1 and CDR2 (germline): MNHEY, SMNVEV (reference sequence). V lost 5 bases, J lost 6 bases, and 14 bases lay in between. CDR3 size: 13 residues. CDR3 nucleotides: TGTGCCAGCAGTCTCGGGGCGTGGGGCGAGCAGTACTTC. Translation: CASSLGAWGEQYF.

The rearrangement joins TRBV20-1 to TRBJ1-1; D may be TRBD1 (5 bases). V was pared by 0 bases and J by 2 bases, with 13 bases between. Germline V gives CDR1 DFQATT, CDR2 SNEGSKA (reference sequence). This CDR3 contains 15 residues. The CDR3 nucleotides are TGCAGTGCTAGAGATCCCGGGGCTGGAAACACTGAAGCTTTCTTT. Translation gives CSARDPGAGNTEAFF.

The genes are TRBV20-1 and TRBJ2-1; D is unclear. Per germline, CDR1 DFQATT and CDR2 SNEGSKA (reference sequence). Trimming took off 1 base at V and 3 bases at J, with 19 bases between the two ends. This CDR3 spans 17 amino acids. Here the CDR3 DNA reads TGCAGTGCTAGAGCCTACTATACCAAAACGGGCTACAATGAGCAGTTCTTC. This sequence encodes CSARAYYTKTGYNEQFF.

The CDR3 DNA follows: TGTGCCAGCAGGACAGGTTTATTTATGCGGCGGCGAAATGAAAAACTGTTTTTT. Translating gives CASRTGLFMRRRNEKLFF. The chain has TRBV6-1 and TRBJ1-4; D possibly corresponds to TRBD1 (6 bases). Germline loops: CDR1 MNHNS, CDR2 SASEGT. Trimming left V 6 bases short and J 5 bases short, with 25 bases between. The CDR3 loop spans 18 amino acids.

This rearrangement joins TRBV2 to TRBJ2-4; either TRBD1 or TRBD2 may supply D (5 bases each). Germline assignment: CDR1 SNHLY and CDR2 FYNNEI. V lost 4 bases and J 13 bases, leaving 11 bases between the germline ends. CDR3 size: 11 residues. The CDR3 protein is CASSAGGMQYF. In nucleotides, the CDR3 is TGTGCCAGCAGTGCTGGGGGTATGCAGTACTTC.

The J gene is TRBJ1-2, the V gene TRBV5-1, with 11 bases that match TRBD1. This CDR3 spans 15 amino acids. The J segment lost 6 bases and the V segment lost 6 bases, leaving 10 bases of the junction unmatched. CDR1 and CDR2 (germline): SGHRS, YFSETQ. The CDR3 region is CASKLGGQGANGYTF. The CDR3 DNA reads TGCGCCAGCAAGCTAGGCGGACAGGGGGCGAATGGCTACACCTTC.

The chain joins TRBV27 to TRBJ1-6; D perhaps matches TRBD1 (5 bases). The V end was cut by 6 bases, the J end by 15 bases, with 15 bases between. The CDR3 is 12 amino acids. Germline CDR1 is MNHEY and CDR2 is SMNVEV (reference sequence). This CDR3 reads CASRRGNHLLHF. For the CDR3, the DNA is TGTGCCAGCAGACGGGGGAACCATCTCCTCCACTTT.

The chain has TRBV4-2 and TRBJ1-4, with 7 bases lining up with TRBD1. The CDR3 has 15 amino acids. Germline CDR1 and CDR2: LGHNA and YNFKEQ. The V gene end was trimmed by 0 bases and the J gene end by 8 bases; junction bases not matched to a gene: 6. The CDR3 DNA sequence: TGTGCCAGCAGCCAAGAGAAAAACAGGGGCGAAAAACTGTTTTTT. This sequence encodes CASSQEKNRGEKLFF.

The chain has TRBV29-1 and TRBJ2-1; 9 bases align to TRBD2. V dropped 7 bases and J dropped 2; count of bases not matched to a gene: 9. This CDR3 has 15 amino acids. CDR1 and CDR2 (germline): SQVTM, ANQGSEA. CDR3 amino acids: CSAEGGRAAYNEQFF. In DNA, the CDR3 is TGCAGCGCTGAGGGCGGGAGGGCCGCCTACAATGAGCAGTTCTTC.

This rearrangement joins TRBV12-3 or TRBV12-4 to TRBJ1-5; 8 bases are shared with TRBD1. Trimming cost V 5 bases and J 2 bases; bases outside gene matches: 5. This CDR3 comprises 15 residues. The DNA of the CDR3 is TGTGCCAGCAGTCGACAGGGGTGGGGCAATCAGCCCCAGCATTTT. It translates to CASSRQGWGNQPQHF.

The chain uses TRBV20-1 and TRBJ2-7; 7 nucleotides line up with TRBD2. Trimming at V came to 7 bases and at J to 0 bases, leaving 9 bases not matched to a gene. The CDR3 has 14 amino acids. Per the germline V gene, CDR1 is DFQATT and CDR2 is SNEGSKA (reference sequence). The CDR3 DNA is TGCAGTGGCGAAGGGCGGGGGAGCTCCTACGAGCAGTACTTC. Translating it yields CSGEGRGSSYEQYF.

V usage is TRBV28 and J usage is TRBJ2-7; D is perhaps TRBD1 (5 bases). V was clipped by 10 bases and J by 4 bases, with 20 bases between them. Germline V CDR1 and CDR2: MDHEN, SYDVKM. The CDR3 spans 14 residues. The CDR3 sequence is CATMLRTHLYEQYF. CDR3 in DNA: TGTGCCACCATGCTCAGGACACACCTGTACGAGCAGTACTTC.

This chain joins TRBV6-1 and TRBJ1-2; maybe TRBD1 (5 bases). CDR1 MNHNS and CDR2 SASEGT come from the germline V gene. The CDR3 length is 16 residues. V dropped 6 bases and J dropped 8 bases, with 25 bases sitting between them. The CDR3 nucleotides read TGTGCCAGCAGCCGACAGCGGGCTAACTATGTCGACGGCTACACCTTC. Translation gives CASSRQRANYVDGYTF.

Remarks on this clonotype: Compared with germline, one end of the junction differs, possibly owing to a read error. V and J are TRBV10-3 and TRBJ2-3; 9 bases agree with TRBD1. CDR1 is ENHRY, CDR2 SYGVKD, per germline. This CDR3 has 16 residues. The CDR3 is CAISEGTGSPTDTQYF. CDR3 nucleotides: TGTGCTATCAGTGAGGGGACAGGGTCTCCCACAGATACGCAGTATTTT.

This chain connects TRBV5-6 to TRBJ2-7; D might be TRBD1 or TRBD2, each matching 5 bases. V was shortened by 0 bases and J by 5 bases, with 9 bases between the two germline ends. CDR3 size: 13 residues. Per the germline V gene, CDR1 is SGHDT and CDR2 is YYEEEE. The CDR3 region is CASSLEQGHEQYV. In DNA, the CDR3 is TGTGCCAGCAGCTTGGAGCAGGGACACGAGCAGTACGTC.

This chain connects TRBV20-1 to TRBJ2-5; 7 positions match TRBD2. V shed 4 bases and J 2 bases; nucleotides not matched to a gene: 10. The germline gives CDR1 DFQATT, CDR2 SNEGSKA (reference sequence). The CDR3 covers 15 residues. CDR3 protein: CSAISRRGRQETQYF. In DNA form, the CDR3 reads TGCAGTGCTATATCGAGGCGGGGGAGACAAGAGACCCAGTACTTC.

The chain joins TRBV4-1 to TRBJ2-3; TRBD2 aligns across 12 bases. The CDR3 loop spans 18 amino acids. Losses at the gene ends were 6 bases for V and 3 bases for J; bases not matched to a gene: 13. Germline V lookup: CDR1 MGHRA, CDR2 YSYEKL. CDR3 sequence: CASSPLLAGGPSTDTQYF. Here the CDR3 DNA reads TGCGCCAGCAGTCCCCTTCTAGCGGGAGGGCCTAGTACAGATACGCAGTATTTT.